This T cell receptor beta chain was observed in a study of shared clonotypes between healthy human individuals. Study context: CD4 naive and memory got three plates each, CD8 naive two, CD8 memory one.

Details on this clone: Its antigen remains unidentified.

Healthy HIV-negative adults without recent acute infections or vaccinations served as donors. Adult Caucasians living in Nashville, Tennessee made up all of the donors. Produced via immunoSEQ multiplex PCR; TCRdb's table is partial and in-frame only. The sample lists some 2,500,000 clones; approximately 90% were seen once. Points from the study as a whole: Only blood underwent sampling, and tissue repertoires likely differ.

The source is a man in his late teens or twenties in good health. Some clones in this sample may be carry-over from other donors' samples. Material: naive CD4+ T cells from PBMCs. Regarding subset: CD45RA+ positively selected.

CDR3 amino acids: CATSRDRGTQPQHF. CDR3 bases: TGTGCCACCAGCAGAGATCGTGGAACGCAGCCCCAGCATTTT. The chain carries TRBV15 and TRBJ1-5; no firm D call. Deletions cut 0 bases from V and 7 bases from J, with 10 bases between. The CDR3 is 14 residues long. The germline gives CDR1 LNHNV, CDR2 YYDKDF (reference sequence).